The 28 T cell receptor beta chains reported below all come from one sample, sequenced in a study of regulatory T cells in long-lasting Graves disease. Construction of TCR beta libraries relied on iRepertoire HTBI primers and on Arm-PCR targeting CDR3 regions. One entry per CDR3 protein, called by TCRdb with MiXCR from the multiplex PCR reads. The sample carries roughly 700,000 distinct CDR3 sequences, around 30% recorded once. Time point of the sample: persistent/refractory GD, antithyroid drugs over 5 years with positive TRAb. Isolated PBMC RNA provided the starting material for the TCR library. The specimen was peripheral blood mononuclear cells (PBMCs), collected when the disease was refractory, from a patient treated with antithyroid drugs. The receptors here all came from a female donor with Graves disease.

This sequence joins TRBV19 and TRBJ2-5; no clear D. This CDR3 region has 13 residues. The germline V gene has CDR1 LNHDA and CDR2 SQIVND (reference sequence). Trimming took off 4 bases at V and 3 bases at J, with 9 bases between the two ends. CDR3 protein: CASSTDAEETQYF. In DNA, the CDR3 is TGTGCCAGTAGTACCGACGCAGAAGAGACCCAGTACTTC.

The chain recombines TRBV7-9 with TRBJ1-1; 7 bases are shared with TRBD1. Germline CDR1 is SEHNR and CDR2 is FQNEAQ (reference sequence). The CDR3 contains 14 residues. After removal of 3 bases from V and 3 bases from J, the junction contained 4 bases not matched to a gene. DNA of the CDR3: TGTGCCAGCAGCTTCGGACAGGACGACACTGAAGCTTTCTTT. It encodes CASSFGQDDTEAFF. The entire variable domain, with the rest obtained from reference TRBV7-9 and TRBJ1-1, is as follows: DTGVSQNPRHKITKRGQNVTFRCDPISEHNRLYWYRQTLGQGPEFLTYFQNEAQLEKSRLLSDRFSAERPKGSFSTLEIQRTEQGDSAMYLCASSFGQDDTEAFFGQGTRLTVV.

This chain links TRBV6-1 with TRBJ1-2; 8 bases map to TRBD1. V gave up 3 bases and J gave up 4 bases; unmatched junction bases: 7. Per germline, CDR1 MNHNS and CDR2 SASEGT. The length of the CDR3 is 15 residues. The CDR3 DNA reads TGTGCCAGCAGTGATTCCCCGGGACAGGTCTATGGCTACACCTTC. This sequence encodes CASSDSPGQVYGYTF.

This clonotype was counted between two and nine times. The chain employs TRBV20-1 and TRBJ2-5; 7 nucleotides align to TRBD1. In germline, CDR1 is DFQATT, CDR2 SNEGSKA (reference sequence). There are 16 residues in the CDR3. The V gene end was trimmed by 5 bases and the J gene end by 6 bases; junction bases not matched to a gene: 18. In DNA, the CDR3 is TGCAGTGCTCTATTACCGGGACCCAGGGGGTGGAAGACCCAGTACTTC. Its translation: CSALLPGPRGWKTQYF.

The chain is built from TRBV30 and TRBJ1-1; D gene unclear. V was cut by 3 bases and J by 3 bases, with 11 bases left in between. The CDR3 has 13 residues. CDR1 and CDR2 (germline): GTSNPN, SVGIG (reference sequence). Here the CDR3 reads CAWRAAMDTEAFF. CDR3 DNA: TGTGCCTGGAGGGCCGCGATGGACACTGAAGCTTTCTTT.

The chain is built from TRBV5-1 and TRBJ1-4, with D tentatively TRBD1 (6 bases). Trimming stripped 3 bases from V and 4 bases from J, with 10 bases between. The germline V gene has CDR1 SGHRS and CDR2 YFSETQ. The CDR3 totals 14 residues. The DNA of the CDR3 is TGCGCCAGCAGCTGGGACATCCTTAATGAAAAACTGTTTTTT. This sequence encodes CASSWDILNEKLFF.

V is TRBV28 and J is TRBJ1-5, with a weak D call TRBD1 (6 bases). The CDR3 sequence is 15 residues long. Germline V CDR1 and CDR2: MDHEN, SYDVKM. The germline V and J ends were trimmed by 4 bases and 4 bases, with 14 bases remaining between them. The CDR3 here is CASSWDGTLNQPQHF. CDR3 nucleotide sequence: TGTGCCAGCAGTTGGGATGGGACACTAAATCAGCCCCAGCATTTT. The full variable domain, completed using reference TRBV28 and TRBJ1-5, is DVKVTQSSRYLVKRTGEKVFLECVQDMDHENMFWYRQDPGLGLRLIYFSYDVKMKEKGDIPEGYSVSREKKERFSLILESASTNQTSMYLCASSWDGTLNQPQHFGDGTRLSIL.

Of note for this clonotype: At one of its ends the junction is not consistent with the germline gene, which may arise from a read error. The V call is TRBV10-3, the J call TRBJ2-5, with D perhaps TRBD2 (7 bases). CDR1 is ENHRY, CDR2 SYGVKD, per germline. CDR3 size: 15 residues. CDR3 in DNA: TGTGCCATCAGTGAAGGGGGGGAAAGCCAAGAGACCCAGTGCTTC. This gives the protein CAISEGGESQETQCF.

The chain couples TRBV3-1 to TRBJ1-1, with D possibly being TRBD1 (6 bases). Germline V CDR1 and CDR2: LGHDT, YNNKEL (reference sequence). The ends were cut back, 4 bases at V and 1 base at J, with 10 bases in the middle. CDR3 length: 14 residues. CDR3 region: CASSRKQGNTEAFF. CDR3 in DNA: TGTGCCAGCAGCCGAAAACAGGGGAACACTGAAGCTTTCTTT.

This clonotype has a handful of counts. The V gene is TRBV12-3 or TRBV12-4, the J gene TRBJ1-4; D remains unclear. The V gene lost 4 bases and the J gene lost 4 bases, with 19 bases spanning the gap. The CDR3 spans 17 residues. CDR3 residues: CASSSSDTGIHNEKLFF. CDR3 bases: TGTGCCAGCAGTTCCAGCGACACCGGGATACATAATGAAAAACTGTTTTTT.

This clonotype was counted between two and nine times. One end of the junction fails to match germline, which may point to a read error. The gene calls are TRBV7-9 and TRBJ1-1; TRBD1 might be the D (6 bases). CDR3 size: 15 residues. Germline V gene sequence: CDR1 SEHNR, CDR2 FQNEAQ (reference sequence). The CDR3 sequence: CASSIAGDTNTEAFF. In DNA form, the CDR3 reads TGTGCCAGCAGCATAGCAGGGGATACGAACACTGAAGCTTTCTTT.

This clonotype was counted between two and nine times. The V call is TRBV2, the J call TRBJ2-7; D is uncertain. V lost 4 bases to trimming and J lost 1 base, with 8 bases between them. The CDR3 runs to 13 residues. Germline CDR1 is SNHLY and CDR2 is FYNNEI. DNA of the CDR3: TGTGCCAGCAGTGCTCTGGGGTCCTACGAGCAGTACTTC. Translation gives CASSALGSYEQYF.

Concerning this clonotype itself: A junction boundary mismatches the germline segment, possibly from a read error. The rearrangement uses TRBV27 and TRBJ2-5, with a tentative D call TRBD2 (6 bases). The germline V gene encodes CDR1 MNHEY and CDR2 SMNVEV (reference sequence). This CDR3 has 15 residues. This CDR3 reads CASSSRLSGQEIQYF. The CDR3 nucleotides are TGTGCCAGCAGTTCGCGACTTAGCGGCCAAGAGATCCAGTACTTC.

CDR3 in DNA: TGCAGCGTATCGGGAGTGGTAACGGATACGCAGTATTTT. Translated: CSVSGVVTDTQYF. The gene calls are TRBV29-1 and TRBJ2-3, with D possibly being TRBD2 (6 bases). The length of the CDR3 is 13 residues. V shed 6 bases and J shed 6 bases, with 16 bases lying between them. CDR1 and CDR2 from the germline V gene are SQVTM and ANQGSEA.

The V call is TRBV7-9, the J call TRBJ1-1; D uncertain. Germline V gene data show CDR1 as SEHNR and CDR2 as FQNEAQ (reference sequence). The CDR3 sequence is 15 residues long. V dropped 1 base and J dropped 11 bases, with 20 bases sitting between them. CDR3 region: CASSLGEGLGPGAFF. The DNA for the CDR3 is TGTGCCAGCAGCTTAGGTGAGGGCCTGGGCCCTGGGGCTTTCTTT.

This chain joins TRBV20-1 and TRBJ1-1, with D tentatively TRBD1 (5 bases). V was clipped by 0 bases and J by 11 bases, with 13 bases between them. CDR1 is DFQATT and CDR2 is SNEGSKA in the germline V gene (reference sequence). The CDR3 has 12 residues. For the CDR3, the DNA is TGCAGTGCTAGAGATGGTCCCGGGACTGCTTTCTTT. Encoded protein: CSARDGPGTAFF.

This clonotype was counted only a few times. The gene calls are TRBV12-3 or TRBV12-4 and TRBJ2-7; D possibly matches TRBD1 or TRBD2 (8 bases each). The V and J ends lost 5 bases and 0 bases respectively, with 17 bases between them. This CDR3 is built from 16 residues. The CDR3 loop is CASSGAGDRSSYEQYF. The CDR3 nucleotides are TGTGCCAGCAGTGGAGCGGGGGACAGGAGCTCCTACGAGCAGTACTTC.

The chain employs TRBV6-5 and TRBJ1-6, with TRBD1 identical over 12 bases. This CDR3 contains 17 residues. The J segment lost 10 bases and the V segment lost 3 bases, leaving 10 bases of the junction unmatched. From germline, CDR1 is MNHEY and CDR2 SVGAGI. The chain's CDR3 is CASSYPGTGGASSPLHF. The CDR3 coding sequence is TGTGCCAGCAGTTATCCCGGGACAGGGGGCGCAAGCTCACCCCTCCACTTT.

This clonotype was seen more than once but under ten times. V is TRBV12-3 or TRBV12-4 and J is TRBJ2-3, with D possibly matching TRBD1 (7 bases). The CDR3 extends over 19 amino acids. V was shortened by 2 bases and J by 0 bases, with 21 bases between the two germline ends. CDR3 amino acids: CASSLLLRTGDSSTDTQYF. CDR3 nucleotides: TGTGCCAGCAGTTTATTATTGCGAACAGGGGACTCTAGCACAGATACGCAGTATTTT.

This clonotype was found a few times. The chain combines TRBV12-3 or TRBV12-4 with TRBJ2-7; D ambiguous. CDR3 length: 14 amino acids. V was cut by 5 bases and J by 3 bases, with 14 bases left in between. The CDR3 loop reads CASSQSGLGYEQYF. The CDR3 DNA is TGTGCCAGCAGTCAATCGGGTCTCGGCTACGAGCAGTACTTC.

The chain uses TRBV29-1 and TRBJ2-7, with D perhaps matching TRBD1 or TRBD2 (6 bases each). Germline CDR1 SQVTM, CDR2 ANQGSEA. Between the trimmed V and J ends, which lost 4 bases and 6 bases, there was a span of 22 bases. This CDR3 is built from 15 residues. The CDR3, as DNA: TGCAGCGTTGGAGGGGGGACACCGGATCGGCGCGAGCAGTACTTC. This sequence encodes CSVGGGTPDRREQYF.

This clonotype has only a few counts. The CDR3 DNA reads TGCAGCGTTGAATCAGGGGAAGGGAACACTGAAGCTTTCTTT. This translates into CSVESGEGNTEAFF. The chain recombines TRBV29-1 with TRBJ1-1, with a weak D call TRBD1 (6 bases). Trimming cost V 2 bases and J 1 base, with 11 bases left between them. Germline V gene lookup returns CDR1 SQVTM and CDR2 ANQGSEA. The CDR3 consists of 14 residues.

This clonotype was seen a few times. The chain uses TRBV12-5 and TRBJ2-7; D perhaps matches TRBD2 (6 bases). This CDR3 is built from 13 residues. V was clipped by 6 bases and J by 7 bases, with 16 bases between them. CDR1 is LGHNT, CDR2 FRNRAP, per germline. The CDR3 nucleotides are TGTGCTAGTGGACCCGAGTTGGCGGGGGAGCAGTACTTC. This encodes CASGPELAGEQYF.

The sample holds many counts of this clonotype. V gene TRBV7-2 combines with J gene TRBJ1-4; 9 bases line up with TRBD1. Germline trimming cut 1 base from V and 7 bases from J; bases unmatched to any gene: 4. Germline V gene sequence: CDR1 SGHTA, CDR2 FQGNSA. This CDR3 comprises 15 residues. CDR3 nucleotide sequence: TGTGCCAGCAGCTTAGGGGGGACAGGGAGTGAAAAACTGTTTTTT. Amino acids: CASSLGGTGSEKLFF.

The chain combines TRBV9 with TRBJ2-5; 8 nucleotides match TRBD2. The trim removed 0 bases at V and 7 bases at J, leaving 5 bases unmatched. This CDR3 contains 14 residues. Germline CDR1 reads SGDLS; CDR2 reads YYNGEE. The CDR3 loop is CASSVGDREGTQYF. CDR3 nucleotide sequence: TGTGCCAGCAGCGTAGGGGACCGGGAGGGGACCCAGTACTTC.

This clonotype was recorded a few times. The V call is TRBV27, the J call TRBJ2-5; D unresolved. V was pared by 2 bases and J by 9 bases, with 13 bases between. CDR3 length: 13 residues. CDR1 and CDR2 (germline): MNHEY, SMNVEV (reference sequence). The CDR3 spells CASSLKWSGSQYF. The CDR3 DNA is TGTGCCAGCAGTTTAAAGTGGTCGGGCTCCCAGTACTTC.

The chain is built from TRBV6-5 and TRBJ2-7; D remains ambiguous. Germline assignment: CDR1 MNHEY and CDR2 SVGAGI. The V end lost 2 bases, the J end lost 1 base, and 9 bases lay between the germline ends. The CDR3 is 14 residues long. The CDR3 reads CASSYRVLSYEQYF. CDR3 DNA sequence: TGTGCCAGCAGTTACAGGGTTTTATCCTACGAGCAGTACTTC.

Many counts were recorded for this clonotype. The chain carries TRBV28 and TRBJ1-2, with D perhaps TRBD1 (5 bases). The CDR3 is 13 amino acids. V was trimmed by 6 bases and J by 4 bases, leaving 12 bases between them. Germline V CDR1 and CDR2: MDHEN, SYDVKM. The CDR3 sequence: CASRPGTVYGYTF. In nucleotides, the CDR3 is TGTGCCAGCAGGCCTGGGACCGTCTATGGCTACACCTTC.